This record looks at one TCR beta chain sequence and its context. CDR3 size: 15 residues. The junction had 5 bases not matched to a gene; V was cut back by 1 base and J by 5 bases. CDR1 and CDR2 (germline): MGHRA, YSYEKL. Primers for the PCR totalled 60 Vbeta and 13 Jbeta. This table comes from immunoSEQ multiplex PCR, and its TCRdb copy is limited to in-frame clones, with some not included. Of some 160,000 clones in the sample, roughly 80% were seen once. This entry belongs to a study of cytomegalovirus exposure and HLA in healthy donors. This TCR was recovered from a woman in her thirties or forties in good health and CMV-seronegative. Sample: PBMCs. The chain employs TRBV4-1 and TRBJ1-2, with 9 bases lining up with TRBD1. CDR3 protein: CASSQGTGAVYGYTF. In DNA form, the CDR3 reads TGCGCCAGCAGCCAAGGGACAGGGGCGGTATATGGCTACACCTTC.